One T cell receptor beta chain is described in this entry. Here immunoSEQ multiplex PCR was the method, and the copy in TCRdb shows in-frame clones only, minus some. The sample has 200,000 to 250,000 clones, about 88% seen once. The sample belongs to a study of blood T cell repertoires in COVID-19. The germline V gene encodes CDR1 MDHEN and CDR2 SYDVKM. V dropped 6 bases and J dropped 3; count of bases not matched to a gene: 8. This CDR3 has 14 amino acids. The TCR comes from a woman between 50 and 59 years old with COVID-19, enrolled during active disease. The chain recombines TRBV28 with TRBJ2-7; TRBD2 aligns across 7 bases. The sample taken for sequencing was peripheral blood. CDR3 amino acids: CASRPGGSNYEQYF. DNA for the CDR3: TGTGCCAGCAGGCCCGGGGGGAGTAACTACGAGCAGTACTTC.